Listed here are 10 T cell receptor beta chains from one sample, sequenced in a study of early T cells in non-severe SARS-CoV-2 infection. Each CDR3 protein is one row after TCRdb ran MiXCR on the 5' RACE reads. This sample yields about 80,000 distinct CDR3 sequences, of which 15% to 20% are seen a single time; about 3% belongs to the top ten. Sequenced input: whole blood. All receptors derive from an adult who was a healthcare worker with PCR-confirmed SARS-CoV-2 infection or an uninfected control (not recorded which).

The J gene is TRBJ2-3, the V gene TRBV15; D unclear. Trimming cost V 5 bases and J 0 bases, with 6 bases left between them. The CDR3 is 13 residues long. CDR1 is LNHNV, CDR2 YYDKDF, per germline (reference sequence). Here the CDR3 DNA reads TGTGCCACCAGCGTTGGGAGCACAGATACGCAGTATTTT. It codes for CATSVGSTDTQYF.

The sample holds a few counts of this clonotype. The rearrangement uses TRBV5-5 and TRBJ2-6, with 7 positions matching TRBD1. The CDR3 sequence is 16 residues long. Germline CDR1 reads SGHKS; CDR2 reads YYEKEE (reference sequence). Losses at the gene ends were 4 bases for V and 2 bases for J; bases not matched to a gene: 6. The CDR3 loop reads CASSQTTGAGANVLTF. CDR3 DNA: TGTGCCAGCAGCCAGACCACAGGGGCTGGGGCCAACGTCCTGACTTTC.

This chain joins TRBV29-1 and TRBJ2-7; 7 bases agree with TRBD1. The CDR3 is 13 amino acids. Germline-derived CDR1 and CDR2 are SQVTM and ANQGSEA. The trim removed 7 bases at V and 7 bases at J, leaving 13 bases unmatched. CDR3: CSASPDRRLEQYF. The CDR3 DNA follows: TGCAGCGCTTCCCCGGACAGGCGTTTGGAGCAGTACTTC.

This rearrangement joins TRBV30 to TRBJ2-6; D is perhaps TRBD1 or TRBD2 (6 bases each). The germline V gene encodes CDR1 GTSNPN and CDR2 SVGIG (reference sequence). Trimming cost V 0 bases and J 4 bases, with 16 bases left between them. The CDR3 consists of 17 residues. CDR3 sequence reads: CAWSVLGGLRGANVLTF. CDR3 sequence (DNA): TGTGCCTGGAGTGTACTTGGGGGGCTGAGAGGGGCCAACGTCCTGACTTTC. Full variable domain (outside the CDR3, taken from reference TRBV30 and TRBJ2-6): SQTIHQWPATLVQPVGSPLSLECTVEGTSNPNLYWYRQAAGRGLQLLFYSVGIGQISSEVPQNLSASRPQDRQFILSSKKLLLSDSGFYLCAWSVLGGLRGANVLTFGAGSRLTVL.

This clonotype was seen a few times. The V call is TRBV11-2, the J call TRBJ2-7; the match to TRBD1 covers 7 bases. The CDR3 sequence is 16 residues long. The germline CDR1 and CDR2 sequences are SGHAT and FQNNGV. The trim removed 5 bases at V and 0 bases at J, leaving 10 bases unmatched. In nucleotides, the CDR3 is TGTGCCAGCAGCACCCGGGCAGGGGGTGCCTCCTACGAGCAGTACTTC. Translating it yields CASSTRAGGASYEQYF. Based on the CDR3 plus reference TRBV11-2 and TRBJ2-7, the full variable domain is EAGVAQSPRYKIIEKRQSVAFWCNPISGHATLYWYQQILGQGPKLLIQFQNNGVVDDSQLPKDRFSAERLKGVDSTLKIQPAKLEDSAVYLCASSTRAGGASYEQYFGPGTRLTVT.

There are a few counts of this clonotype. This chain uses TRBV11-2 with TRBJ2-7, with D perhaps assigned TRBD1 or TRBD2 (5 bases each). Germline V gene data show CDR1 as SGHAT and CDR2 as FQNNGV. Deletions cut 5 bases from V and 3 bases from J, with 14 bases between. This CDR3 is 14 amino acids long. Here the CDR3 reads CASSLPTAVYEQYF. The CDR3 DNA reads as TGTGCCAGCAGCCTGCCGACAGCGGTCTACGAGCAGTACTTC.

V and J are TRBV10-3 and TRBJ1-1; D remains ambiguous. This CDR3 is built from 13 residues. Deletions cut 7 bases from V and 1 base from J, with 10 bases between. In germline, CDR1 is ENHRY, CDR2 SYGVKD. The CDR3 DNA follows: TGTGCCATCACAGCAGGCTGGAACACTGAAGCTTTCTTT. It encodes CAITAGWNTEAFF.

The chain is built from TRBV11-2 and TRBJ2-7, with TRBD2 as a possible D gene (7 bases). Trimming stripped 2 bases from V and 2 bases from J, with 16 bases between. The CDR3 spans 16 residues. Germline V gene sequence: CDR1 SGHAT, CDR2 FQNNGV. This CDR3 is CASSLIRAGATYEQYF. The CDR3 region has the DNA TGTGCCAGCAGCTTAATCCGGGCGGGGGCCACCTACGAGCAGTACTTC.

This clonotype was recorded once. In DNA form, the CDR3 reads TGTGCCAGCAGCCAAGATCCGAGGACTAGCGGGCTTAAATACGAGCAGTACTTC. Its translation: CASSQDPRTSGLKYEQYF. V is TRBV4-2 and J is TRBJ2-7; 11 bases are a match to TRBD2. Trimming took 0 bases from V and 4 from J; bases not matched to a gene: 11. CDR1 and CDR2 (germline): LGHNA, YNFKEQ. This CDR3 region has 18 residues.

V gene TRBV29-1 combines with J gene TRBJ2-5; 7 bases map to TRBD1. Trimming cost V 6 bases and J 0 bases; bases outside gene matches: 7. Germline-derived CDR1 and CDR2 are SQVTM and ANQGSEA. The CDR3 runs to 14 residues. This CDR3 is CSVKGGQDQETQYF. CDR3 DNA: TGCAGCGTGAAGGGCGGACAGGACCAAGAGACCCAGTACTTC.